The source of this TCR beta chain is a study of siplizumab effects on memory and regulatory T cells. Study-wide points: Proliferating clones, CD4+ or CD8+, lacked an assignable naive or memory phenotype in roughly 80-96% of cases. Siplizumab significantly reduced alloreactive sequences traceable to unstimulated CD4+ memory cells.

Per individual sample, 80,000 to 100,000 TCR templates were assayed. Measured with immunoSEQ multiplex PCR; TCRdb has only the in-frame clones, and not every one. The table records fewer than 85,000 clones, 95% of them present only once. In its sample, this clone was seen a few times. Its antigen is still unknown. From germline, CDR1 is SGDLS and CDR2 YYNGEE. With 3 bases clipped from V and 4 bases from J, the junction kept 5 bases outside the gene matches. The CDR3 is 14 residues long. The specimen was CD8+ T cells sorted from blood. The sequence derives from a human donor in good health. V usage is TRBV9 and J usage is TRBJ2-7, with 9 bases identical to TRBD1. The CDR3 sequence: CASSGQGVGYEQYF. Here the CDR3 DNA reads TGTGCCAGCAGCGGACAGGGGGTGGGATACGAGCAGTACTTC.